This is a list of T cell receptor beta chains from one sample in a study of CXCR3-negative and CXCR3-positive naive CD8 T cells. For each CDR3 protein, TCRdb gives one entry from its re-call of the 5' RACE reads, without DNA. Its table lists over 100,000 distinct CDR3 sequences. The specimen sequenced was naive CXCR3+ CD8+ T cells from blood. The receptors shown here come from a human donor in good health. Some clones in this sample may be carry-over from other donors' samples. The CDR3 runs from the conserved cysteine through the conserved F or W.

>TRBJ2-7|TRBV5-1
CASSSGTGRSYEQYF
>TRBJ1-2|TRBV28
CASHPDGYYGYTF
>TRBJ2-7|TRBV13
CASSTWDNYEQYF
>TRBJ1-2|TRBV2
CASRETGKGNYGYTF
>TRBJ2-6|TRBV2
CASGWQGLRSGANVLTF
>TRBJ2-7|TRBV3-1
CASSLQGNGRALYYEQYF
>TRBJ2-5|TRBV25-1
CASSESTGGQETQYF
>TRBJ2-1|TRBV20-1
CSARGQGDYNEQFF
>TRBJ2-2|TRBV29-1
CSVVSGQSNTGELFF
>TRBJ1-2|TRBV29-1
CSVEAQNGGYTF